The next 7 T cell receptor beta chains were all read from a single sample in a study of neurological immune-mediated disorders (dated 2019 in TCRdb). The protocol used for the library was 5' RACE. Sequencing instrument: Illumina HiSeq 2500. TCRdb's own reprocessing of the public reads used fastp at Q25 and MiXCR and kept productive beta chains. Rows are unified per CDR3 protein, each entry keeping the most common DNA and genes. A total of 35,000 to 55,000 distinct CDR3 sequences appear in this sample, more than 5% of them only once. The top ten hold around 0.6% of the sample. Sample: CD4+ T cells from blood. Every receptor here comes from a woman in her forties in good health.

This clonotype appeared many times. The chain carries TRBV20-1 and TRBJ2-7, with TRBD2 identical over 7 bases. Germline V lookup: CDR1 DFQATT, CDR2 SNEGSKA (reference sequence). The CDR3 spans 14 residues. With V trimmed by 6 bases and J by 4 bases, 12 bases remained unmatched. The CDR3 nucleotides are TGCAGTGCACCCTCGGCGGGAGCCTTTTACGAGCAGTACTTC. This codes for CSAPSAGAFYEQYF.

This chain joins TRBV6-5 and TRBJ2-7; possibly TRBD2 for D (6 bases). V was pared by 0 bases and J by 5 bases, with 20 bases between. Germline V CDR1 and CDR2: MNHEY, SVGAGI. CDR3 length: 17 residues. This CDR3 reads CASSYSQAGRRANEQYF. CDR3 nucleotide sequence: TGTGCCAGCAGTTACTCTCAGGCAGGGCGGAGGGCCAACGAGCAGTACTTC.

V gene TRBV6-5 combines with J gene TRBJ1-2; D remains ambiguous. This CDR3 spans 12 amino acids. The V gene lost 6 bases and the J gene lost 5 bases, with 10 bases spanning the gap. Germline V gives CDR1 MNHEY, CDR2 SVGAGI. CDR3 nucleotides: TGTGCCAGCAGGTTTTCGGGGTATGGCTACACCTTC. It is translated as CASRFSGYGYTF.

This clonotype was picked up many times. The chain combines TRBV7-6 with TRBJ2-1; 8 bases fit TRBD2. This CDR3 comprises 15 residues. Losses at the gene ends were 3 bases for V and 8 bases for J; bases not matched to a gene: 9. CDR1 is SGHVS and CDR2 is FNYEAQ in the germline V gene. This CDR3 is CASSFVGGRKDEQFF. CDR3 DNA sequence: TGTGCCAGCAGCTTTGTTGGCGGGAGGAAGGATGAGCAGTTCTTC.

This clonotype was seen repeatedly, ten times or more. CDR3 sequence reads: CASSWGTSGYEQYF. The DNA of the CDR3 is TGCGCCAGCAGCTGGGGGACTAGCGGATACGAGCAGTACTTC. This chain joins TRBV5-1 and TRBJ2-7; 11 nucleotides line up with TRBD2. The CDR3 spans 14 residues. Germline-derived CDR1 and CDR2 are SGHRS and YFSETQ. With 3 bases clipped from V and 4 bases from J, the junction kept 3 bases outside the gene matches.

This clonotype has ten or more counts. This chain uses TRBV6-6 with TRBJ2-2; TRBD1 matches 8 bases. Germline CDR1 MNHNY, CDR2 SVGAGI (reference sequence). This CDR3 region has 19 residues. The trim removed 6 bases at V and 2 bases at J, leaving 17 bases unmatched. CDR3: CASSRVGRGQAGNTGELFF. In DNA form, the CDR3 reads TGTGCCAGCAGCCGTGTGGGCAGGGGGCAAGCGGGTAACACCGGGGAGCTGTTTTTT.

The table lists this clonotype with many counts. The chain joins TRBV5-1 to TRBJ1-5; D is possibly TRBD1 (5 bases). CDR3 length: 14 amino acids. Looked up from germline, CDR1 is SGHRS and CDR2 is YFSETQ. The V and J ends lost 4 bases and 6 bases respectively, with 14 bases between them. In nucleotides, the CDR3 is TGCGCCAGCAGCCCGGGGGACGCGCTTCAGCCCCAGCATTTT. Amino acid sequence: CASSPGDALQPQHF.